The entry that follows covers one T cell receptor beta chain sequence. Combining a sample-barcoded 5' primer with a J-beta primer mix, a second PCR ran for roughly 6 to 11 cycles. TCRdb redid the calling of the 5' RACE reads with MiXCR, one entry per CDR3 protein. The sample consists of about 800,000 distinct CDR3 sequences, about three fifths of them appearing once. CDR3 length equals 14 residues. This sample stems from a study of blood T cells in healthy people across ages. This clonotype was obtained from a young man in good health. The chain carries TRBV12-3 or TRBV12-4 and TRBJ2-4; possibly TRBD1 or TRBD2 for D (5 bases each). The better agreement between TRBJ2-7 and the DNA end casts doubt on the J call. Sequencing was done on a sample of blood. The CDR3 DNA sequence: TGTGCCAGCAGAGAGACAGCTGGGGGCTACGAGCAGTACTTC. Its protein is CASRETAGGYEQYF.